Many counts were recorded for the clone carrying this TCR beta chain. These data originate in a study of tumor-infiltrating lymphocytes in oesophageal squamous cell carcinoma. MiXCR, run by TCRdb on the PCR reads, gives a single entry per CDR3 protein. The sample lists 9,500 to 12,000 distinct CDR3 sequences; less than 70% were seen once. With V trimmed by 4 bases and J by 7 bases, 6 bases remained unmatched. This CDR3 region has 13 residues. The receptor's source is a male donor with esophageal squamous cell carcinoma. Sequenced input: esophageal tumor tissue. V gene TRBV12-3 or TRBV12-4 combines with J gene TRBJ1-1; 7 bases are shared with TRBD1. CDR3 DNA sequence: TGTGCCAGCAGTTGGACAGGATCAGGTGAAGCTTTCTTT. This gives the protein CASSWTGSGEAFF.